Listed here are 27 T cell receptor beta chains from one sample, sequenced in a study of technical replicates of blood from a few donors. Profiling relied on immunoSEQ multiplex PCR, and the TCRdb table lists in-frame clones only, not all of them. The top ten clones hold around 0.15% of a sample with around 80,000 clones, 95% to 98% of them seen once. Specimen: T cells isolated from PBMCs. The receptors here all came from a human donor in good health.

V is TRBV6-1 and J is TRBJ1-1; the D gene is possibly TRBD1 (5 bases). The V gene's germline CDR1 is MNHNS and CDR2 SASEGT. Trimming shortened V by 1 base and J by 1 base, and 10 bases separated the two germline ends. This CDR3 has 15 residues. As DNA, the CDR3 is TGTGCCAGCAGTGAAGGTGGGGCAGAGAACACTGAAGCTTTCTTT. Translating it yields CASSEGGAENTEAFF.

This clone appeared a single time. The genes are TRBV29-1 and TRBJ1-3; a weak D match, TRBD1 (5 bases). V was clipped by 6 bases and J by 0 bases, with 9 bases between them. The CDR3 is made up of 13 amino acids. From germline, CDR1 is SQVTM and CDR2 ANQGSEA. CDR3 protein: CSVQQGSGNTIYF. DNA for the CDR3: TGCAGCGTCCAGCAGGGCTCTGGAAACACCATATATTTT.

The V gene is TRBV7-6, the J gene TRBJ2-5; D is perhaps TRBD1 (6 bases). Trimming removed 1 base at V and 5 bases at J, with 17 bases between. The CDR3 contains 16 residues. Germline values: CDR1 SGHVS, CDR2 FNYEAQ. The CDR3 here is CASSLGGGRGTETQYF. In DNA, the CDR3 is TGTGCCAGCAGCTTAGGTGGTGGCAGGGGAACGGAGACCCAGTACTTC.

The rearrangement uses TRBV11-3 and TRBJ1-1; 8 bases fit TRBD1. Germline CDR1 and CDR2: SGHNT and YENEEA. The CDR3 contains 14 residues. Germline trimming cut 2 bases from V and 6 bases from J; bases unmatched to any gene: 5. The CDR3 spells CASSLPGQGAEAFF. Written as DNA, the CDR3 is TGTGCCAGCAGCTTACCCGGACAGGGCGCTGAAGCTTTCTTT. The complete variable domain, with remaining parts taken from reference TRBV11-3 and TRBJ1-1, reads EAGVVQSPRYKIIEKKQPVAFWCNPISGHNTLYWYLQNLGQGPELLIRYENEEAVDDSQLPKDRFSAERLKGVDSTLKIQPAELGDSAVYLCASSLPGQGAEAFFGQGTRLTVV.

The chain couples TRBV28 to TRBJ2-6; D is unresolved. CDR1 and CDR2 (germline): MDHEN, SYDVKM. V lost 7 bases, J lost 0 bases, and 10 bases lay in between. The CDR3 loop spans 15 amino acids. This CDR3 reads CASISPSSGANVLTF. CDR3 in DNA: TGTGCCAGCATCTCCCCCAGCTCTGGGGCCAACGTCCTGACTTTC.

This chain connects TRBV7-2 to TRBJ2-3; TRBD2 is a possible D gene (6 bases). The CDR3 spans 17 residues. V was cut by 2 bases and J by 7 bases, with 22 bases left in between. Germline lookup yields CDR1 SGHTA and CDR2 FQGNSA. Here the CDR3 DNA reads TGTGCCAGCAGCTTACACCCCGGGAGTGAGCCACAATATACGCAGTATTTT. Protein sequence: CASSLHPGSEPQYTQYF.

This clone has a single count. The chain combines TRBV2 with TRBJ1-2; tentatively, D is TRBD1 (5 bases). CDR3 length: 15 amino acids. CDR1 is SNHLY, CDR2 FYNNEI, per germline. Deletions cut 6 bases from V and 4 bases from J, with 18 bases between. The CDR3 region is CASRATRQTSYGYTF. CDR3 nucleotide sequence: TGTGCCAGCAGAGCAACCCGACAGACCTCCTATGGCTACACCTTC.

The rearrangement uses TRBV7-6 and TRBJ2-1; no reliable D call. V was cut by 5 bases and J by 0 bases, with 20 bases left in between. Germline CDR1 SGHVS, CDR2 FNYEAQ. There are 18 residues in the CDR3. The CDR3 here is CASSRKSDPGSSYNEQFF. The DNA for the CDR3 is TGTGCCAGCAGCCGGAAATCGGATCCAGGAAGCTCCTACAATGAGCAGTTCTTC.

The genes are TRBV5-4 and TRBJ2-7; D might be TRBD2 (6 bases). The germline V gene has CDR1 SGHNT and CDR2 YYREEE (reference sequence). This CDR3 region has 12 residues. V was clipped by 4 bases and J by 6 bases, with 11 bases between them. The CDR3 loop reads CASSQGTVEQYF. Written as DNA, the CDR3 is TGTGCCAGCAGCCAAGGGACTGTCGAGCAGTACTTC. The complete variable domain, with remaining parts taken from reference TRBV5-4 and TRBJ2-7, reads ETGVTQSPTHLIKTRGQQVTLRCSSQSGHNTVSWYQQALGQGPQFIFQYYREEENGRGNFPPRFSGLQFPNYSSELNVNALELDDSALYLCASSQGTVEQYFGPGTRLTVT.

The chain joins TRBV5-1 to TRBJ1-4; D not certain. Per germline, CDR1 SGHRS and CDR2 YFSETQ. Trimming took 2 bases from V and 4 from J, leaving 9 bases between them. The CDR3 covers 14 residues. DNA for the CDR3: TGCGCCAGCAGCTTAGGCGGGGTTAATGAAAAACTGTTTTTT. Amino acid sequence: CASSLGGVNEKLFF.

This rearrangement joins TRBV5-8 to TRBJ1-5; D unclear. Germline V gene sequence: CDR1 SGHTS, CDR2 YDEGEE. This CDR3 has 13 residues. Trimming shortened V by 7 bases and J by 0 bases, and 8 bases separated the two germline ends. Here the CDR3 reads CASEPNSNQPQHF. Written as DNA, the CDR3 is TGTGCCAGCGAACCTAATAGCAATCAGCCCCAGCATTTT. Combining the CDR3 with reference TRBV5-8 and TRBJ1-5 gives the whole variable domain EAGVTQSPTHLIKTRGQQATLRCSPISGHTSVYWYQQALGLGLQFLLWYDEGEERNRGNFPPRFSGRQFPNYSSELNVNALELEDSALYLCASEPNSNQPQHFGDGTRLSIL.

The chain carries TRBV9 and TRBJ2-1, with a weak D call TRBD1 (5 bases). Germline loops: CDR1 SGDLS, CDR2 YYNGEE. Trimming removed 4 bases from V and 0 bases from J, with 8 bases in between. This CDR3 comprises 14 residues. Here the CDR3 DNA reads TGTGCCAGCAGCCGAGACAGCTCCTACAATGAGCAGTTCTTC. Amino acids: CASSRDSSYNEQFF.

The CDR3 DNA reads TGTGCCAGTAGTATAGAGGCTAGCGGGATGAAGCAGTACTTC. Amino acids: CASSIEASGMKQYF. V is TRBV19 and J is TRBJ2-7; 9 bases line up with TRBD2. The germline V gene encodes CDR1 LNHDA and CDR2 SQIVND (reference sequence). J lost 8 bases, V lost 0 bases, and 5 bases had no gene match. The CDR3 runs to 14 residues.

The J gene is TRBJ2-3, the V gene TRBV6-5; TRBD2 aligns across 9 bases. This CDR3 contains 15 residues. The junction had 8 bases not matched to a gene; V was cut back by 8 bases and J by 2 bases. Germline V gene sequence: CDR1 MNHEY, CDR2 SVGAGI. This chain's CDR3 is CASGGLAGPTDTQYF. Here the CDR3 DNA reads TGTGCCAGCGGGGGCCTAGCGGGGCCCACAGATACGCAGTATTTT.

The rearrangement joins TRBV30 to TRBJ1-1; TRBD1 is a possible D gene (6 bases). The V end was cut by 5 bases, the J end by 4 bases, with 17 bases between. This CDR3 is built from 14 residues. CDR1 and CDR2 from the germline V gene are GTSNPN and SVGIG (reference sequence). In DNA, the CDR3 is TGTGCCTGGGCCGGGGGGCGCGGGGTCACTGAAGCTTTCTTT. It codes for CAWAGGRGVTEAFF.

V gene TRBV10-1 combines with J gene TRBJ1-5, with D maybe TRBD1 (5 bases). The V end lost 1 base, the J end lost 1 base, and 14 bases lay between the germline ends. The CDR3 length is 17 residues. In germline, CDR1 is WNHNN, CDR2 SYGVQD (reference sequence). CDR3 region: CASSELGVLLSNQPQHF. As DNA, the CDR3 is TGCGCCAGCAGTGAGTTAGGGGTCCTTTTGAGCAATCAGCCCCAGCATTTT.

The J gene is TRBJ1-4, the V gene TRBV2, with D unclear. The CDR3 consists of 15 residues. Germline V lookup: CDR1 SNHLY, CDR2 FYNNEI. V lost 3 bases to trimming and J lost 4 bases, with 12 bases between them. DNA of the CDR3: TGTGCCAGCAGTGATCGAGGGCAGAGTAATGAAAAACTGTTTTTT. Encoded protein: CASSDRGQSNEKLFF.

The chain is built from TRBV6-5 and TRBJ1-1; D not certain. Trimming cost V 2 bases and J 3 bases, with 4 bases left between them. The CDR3 spans 12 residues. CDR1 MNHEY and CDR2 SVGAGI come from the germline V gene. The DNA for the CDR3 is TGTGCCAGCAGTTACCCCTACACTGAAGCTTTCTTT. Encoded protein: CASSYPYTEAFF.

CDR3 bases: TGCGCCAGCAGCCCCGAGGGCCAGAGAGACACTGAAGCTTTCTTT. It codes for CASSPEGQRDTEAFF. The chain recombines TRBV5-1 with TRBJ1-1; no clear D. V shed 4 bases and J shed 3 bases, with 16 bases lying between them. This CDR3 is built from 15 residues. CDR1 is SGHRS, CDR2 YFSETQ, per germline. The complete variable domain, with remaining parts taken from reference TRBV5-1 and TRBJ1-1, reads KAGVTQTPRYLIKTRGQQVTLSCSPISGHRSVSWYQQTPGQGLQFLFEYFSETQRNKGNFPGRFSGRQFSNSRSEMNVSTLELGDSALYLCASSPEGQRDTEAFFGQGTRLTVV.

In DNA form, the CDR3 reads TGTGCCAGAGAATCACATACCACGCGGGGAAACTATGGCTACACCTTC. This translates into CARESHTTRGNYGYTF. The chain uses TRBV21-1 and TRBJ1-2. TRBV21-1 has pseudogene status. This CDR3 region has 16 residues.

The chain links TRBV5-4 to TRBJ1-1, with TRBD1 identical over 7 bases. The CDR3 runs to 12 residues. The junction had 1 base not matched to a gene; V was cut back by 4 bases and J by 4 bases. Germline assignment: CDR1 SGHNT and CDR2 YYREEE (reference sequence). As DNA, the CDR3 is TGTGCCAGCAGCCCAGGGGGCACTGAAGCTTTCTTT. The encoded protein is CASSPGGTEAFF.

The rearrangement joins TRBV5-4 to TRBJ2-3; 7 nucleotides align to TRBD2. The CDR3 runs to 15 residues. V dropped 2 bases and J dropped 3; count of bases not matched to a gene: 6. Germline V gives CDR1 SGHNT, CDR2 YYREEE (reference sequence). The CDR3 here is CASSFQRGRTDTQYF. The CDR3 bases are TGTGCCAGCAGCTTTCAGCGGGGCCGAACAGATACGCAGTATTTT.

V usage is TRBV10-3 and J usage is TRBJ1-2; a possible D gene is TRBD1 (6 bases). V was trimmed by 2 bases and J by 8 bases, leaving 15 bases between them. CDR1 is ENHRY, CDR2 SYGVKD, per germline. The CDR3 is 14 residues long. CDR3 in amino acids: CAISEGDRSIGYTF. The CDR3 DNA reads TGTGCCATCAGTGAGGGTGACAGGTCCATAGGCTACACCTTC.

The chain joins TRBV25-1 to TRBJ1-6; D remains unclear. CDR1 and CDR2 (germline): MGHDK, SYGVNS. V dropped 0 bases and J dropped 7 bases, with 7 bases sitting between them. The CDR3 covers 14 residues. In nucleotides, the CDR3 is TGTGCCAGCAGTGAATATCGAGCCAATTCACCCCTCCACTTT. Translating gives CASSEYRANSPLHF.

V and J are TRBV9 and TRBJ1-1, with D perhaps TRBD1 (5 bases). The germline CDR1 and CDR2 sequences are SGDLS and YYNGEE. The CDR3 sequence is 14 residues long. Deletions cut 4 bases from V and 0 bases from J, with 10 bases between. CDR3 loop: CASSHDSLNTEAFF. The CDR3 DNA is TGTGCCAGCAGCCACGACAGCCTGAACACTGAAGCTTTCTTT.

This clone occurred once. The chain is built from TRBV27 and TRBJ1-5; no clear D gene. Per germline, CDR1 MNHEY and CDR2 SMNVEV (reference sequence). CDR3 size: 15 residues. Trimming took 7 bases from V and 1 from J, leaving 14 bases between them. DNA of the CDR3: TGTGCCAGCACCACCCATACTAAAAGCAATCAGCCCCAGCATTTT. It translates to CASTTHTKSNQPQHF.

This chain uses TRBV7-9 with TRBJ2-7, with D unresolved. Germline CDR1 SEHNR, CDR2 FQNEAQ (reference sequence). V was cut by 2 bases and J by 3 bases, with 8 bases left in between. There are 13 residues in the CDR3. In DNA, the CDR3 is TGTGCCAGCAGCTTACGACAAAGCTACGAGCAGTACTTC. It codes for CASSLRQSYEQYF. Looking up the rest from reference TRBV7-9 and TRBJ2-7 gives the full variable domain: DTGVSQNPRHKITKRGQNVTFRCDPISEHNRLYWYRQTLGQGPEFLTYFQNEAQLEKSRLLSDRFSAERPKGSFSTLEIQRTEQGDSAMYLCASSLRQSYEQYFGPGTRLTVT.